Listed below are T cell receptor beta chains from one sample, sequenced in a study of beta chain features in type 1 diabetes. Method: immunoSEQ multiplex PCR; TCRdb's copy keeps in-frame clones and lacks some. The sample contains under 300,000 clones, 20% to 25% of which appear only once. The sequenced material came from naive CD4+ T cells from blood. These receptor sequences come from a woman in her thirties with type 1 diabetes. Both conserved end residues are part of each CDR3. The D gene is left open where the match is weak. Clone size is given for some rows only: seen once, a few or many times, or a class if the clone is expanded.

V	D	size	J	DNA	CDR3
TRBV29-1	.	.	TRBJ2-3	TGCAGCGTAGAGGGTGGGGGGACAGATACGCAGTATTTT	CSVEGGGTDTQYF
TRBV5-6	.	.	TRBJ2-7	TGTGCCAGCAGCTTGCCCCCGGGGAGATCCTACGAGCAGTACTTC	CASSLPPGRSYEQYF
TRBV30	TRBD1	once	TRBJ2-5	TGTGCCTGGAGTGTAGGGGGCGGAGAGACCCAGTACTTC	CAWSVGGGETQYF
TRBV29-1	TRBD2	few	TRBJ2-2	TGCAGCGTTAAGCGGGAGGACACCGGGGAGCTGTTTTTT	CSVKREDTGELFF
TRBV7-9	TRBD2	once	TRBJ2-7	TGTGCCAGCAGCTTAGGGGTAGCGGGGACCTACGAGCAGTACTTC	CASSLGVAGTYEQYF
TRBV5-1	TRBD2	few	TRBJ2-1	TGCGCCAGCAGGGTAGCGGGAGGGCGAGACAATGAGCAGTTCTTC	CASRVAGGRDNEQFF
TRBV6-5	TRBD1	.	TRBJ2-5	TGTGCCAGCAGCCTCGACGGACAGGGGGAGACCCAGTACTTC	CASSLDGQGETQYF
TRBV9	.	.	TRBJ2-7	TGTGCCAGCAGCGTAGGGGCAGACACTAGACAGCAGTACTTC	CASSVGADTRQQYF
TRBV11-2	TRBD2	.	TRBJ2-3	TGTGCCAGCAGCATCACTAGCGGATACACAGATACGCAGTATTTT	CASSITSGYTDTQYF
TRBV15	TRBD2	.	TRBJ2-1	TGTGCCACCAGTTTTAGCGGGAGACGGGTTGAGCAGTTCTTC	CATSFSGRRVEQFF
TRBV18	TRBD1	.	TRBJ2-7	TGTGCCAGCTCACCACGACAGGGACCCGAGCAGTACTTC	CASSPRQGPEQYF
TRBV9	TRBD1	.	TRBJ2-2	TGTGCCAGCAGCCCTTTTGGGACAGGGGTCACCGGGGAGCTGTTTTTT	CASSPFGTGVTGELFF
TRBV28	TRBD2	.	TRBJ2-5	TGTGCCAGCAGTTACGCCGGGACTAGGGGCGAGACCCAGTACTTC	CASSYAGTRGETQYF
TRBV29-1	.	.	TRBJ1-1	TGCAGCGTCGCCCAGGGACTTTTGAACACTGAAGCTTTCTTT	CSVAQGLLNTEAFF
TRBV18	.	few	TRBJ1-1	TGTGCCAGCTCACTAACAGACAGAGACACTGAAGCTTTCTTT	CASSLTDRDTEAFF
TRBV20-1	.	.	TRBJ2-5	TGCAGTGCTAACTCGGGAGAGACCCAGTACTTC	CSANSGETQYF
TRBV7-9	TRBD1	.	TRBJ1-1	TGTGCCAGCAGCTTAGGACAGGGGTTCACTGAAGCTTTCTTT	CASSLGQGFTEAFF
TRBV30	.	.	TRBJ2-5	TGTGCCTGGAGTGTACAAGGCGGGATGCAAGAGACCCAGTACTTC	CAWSVQGGMQETQYF
TRBV29-1	.	few	TRBJ2-1	TGCAGCGTTGAGACGGTCAGGGGATCCTACAATGAGCAGTTCTTC	CSVETVRGSYNEQFF
TRBV7-8	.	few	TRBJ2-2	TGTGCCAGCAGCTTAAGAGCCGGGGAGCTGTTTTTT	CASSLRAGELFF
TRBV29-1	TRBD1	.	TRBJ2-7	TGCAGCGTTGTTAAACCAGGGGGCAGACACGAGCAGTACTTC	CSVVKPGGRHEQYF
TRBV20-1	.	few	TRBJ1-2	TGCAGTGGGGCCCGCGACTATGGCTACACCTTC	CSGARDYGYTF
TRBV30	.	few	TRBJ2-1	TGTGCCCGAGTGGAACAGGGGAGGTACAATGAGCAGTTCTTC	CARVEQGRYNEQFF
TRBV10-3	.	few	TRBJ1-2	TGTGCCATCAGTGAGTCGATGGAGCGGGGCTACACCTTC	CAISESMERGYTF
TRBV18	TRBD1	.	TRBJ2-7	TGTGCCAGCTCACCGGGACAGGGATACTCCTACGAGCAGTACTTC	CASSPGQGYSYEQYF
TRBV6-5	TRBD1	.	TRBJ1-1	TGTGCCAGCAGCAGGGACAGAGCCACTGAAGCTTTCTTT	CASSRDRATEAFF
TRBV7-2	TRBD2	.	TRBJ2-1	TGTGCCAGCAGCGCGAGACTAGCGGGAGGCAATGAGCAGTTCTTC	CASSARLAGGNEQFF
TRBV4-2	TRBD2	few	TRBJ2-7	TGTGCCAGCAGCCCAGGGACTAGCGCGTCCAACTACGAGCAGTACTTC	CASSPGTSASNYEQYF
TRBV2	TRBD1	.	TRBJ1-5	TGTGCCAGCACTGGCGGGACAGTTAGCAATCAGCCCCAGCATTTT	CASTGGTVSNQPQHF
TRBV18	.	.	TRBJ1-3	TGTGCCAGCTCACCTACCGAAGCCTCTGGAAACACCATATATTTT	CASSPTEASGNTIYF
TRBV19	.	.	TRBJ2-1	TGTGCCAGTAGTATAGCGACAGGTCGTTCGGGGAATGAGCAGTTCTTC	CASSIATGRSGNEQFF
TRBV11-2	.	few	TRBJ2-1	TGTGCCAGCAGCTTAGAACTAGCTCAGGTGGATGAGCAGTTCTTC	CASSLELAQVDEQFF
TRBV29-1	.	.	TRBJ1-3	TGCAGCGTTGGACTCACCTCTGGAAACACCATATATTTT	CSVGLTSGNTIYF
TRBV9	.	.	TRBJ2-2	TGTGCCAGCAGCGTCACTAGTTACACCGGGGAGCTGTTTTTT	CASSVTSYTGELFF
TRBV4-1	.	.	TRBJ2-3	TGCGCCAGCAGCCAAGATTCCCACACAGATACGCAGTATTTT	CASSQDSHTDTQYF
TRBV5-4	TRBD2	.	TRBJ2-2	TGTGCCAGCAGCACCGGGACTAGCGGGAGGTCCGGGGAGCTGTTTTTT	CASSTGTSGRSGELFF
TRBV2	TRBD1	.	TRBJ1-2	TGTGCCAGCAGTATGGGACAGGGGGATGGCTACACCTTC	CASSMGQGDGYTF
TRBV5-1	TRBD1	few	TRBJ2-3	TGCGCCAGCTACCCCGGGCAGGGGGCGAGCACAGATACGCAGTATTTT	CASYPGQGASTDTQYF
TRBV7-9	TRBD1	.	TRBJ1-1	TGTGCCAGCAGCTTAGGTGGGACAGGGAACGCTGAAGCTTTCTTT	CASSLGGTGNAEAFF
TRBV18	TRBD1	.	TRBJ2-7	TGTGCCAGCTCACCCTACAGGGGAGAAGGCGAGCAGTACTTC	CASSPYRGEGEQYF
TRBV28	TRBD2	.	TRBJ2-5	TGTGCCAGCAGTTTACACCGACTAGCGGGAGTAGTGGAGACCCAGTACTTC	CASSLHRLAGVVETQYF
TRBV29-1	TRBD1	.	TRBJ2-3	TGCAGCGTCCTAGTCCCGACAGGGGGCAGGAATACGCAGTATTTT	CSVLVPTGGRNTQYF
TRBV5-1	TRBD1	few	TRBJ1-1	TGCGCCAGCAGCTCCCGACAGGGGGTGACCACTGAAGCTTTCTTT	CASSSRQGVTTEAFF
TRBV7-9	.	.	TRBJ1-2	TGTGCCAGCAGCTTAGGTGGGCCGCGTTCTAACTATGGCTACACCTTC	CASSLGGPRSNYGYTF
TRBV29-1	.	few	TRBJ1-5	TGCAGCGTTGCCAACAGCCCAGATCAGCCCCAGCATTTT	CSVANSPDQPQHF
TRBV5-4	TRBD1	few	TRBJ2-1	TGTGCCAGCAGCATACGGGACAGGGTCAATGAGCAGTTCTTC	CASSIRDRVNEQFF
TRBV18	TRBD2	few	TRBJ2-1	TGTGCCAGCTCACCGACGGGGGAGGGCCGCGATGAGCAGTTCTTC	CASSPTGEGRDEQFF
TRBV6-6	.	few	TRBJ2-7	TGTGCCAGCAGTTACCTAGGCAGTACCTACGAGCAGTACTTC	CASSYLGSTYEQYF
TRBV18	TRBD2	.	TRBJ2-2	TGTGCCAGCTCACCCTCCGGGACTAGCGGGAACACCGGGGAGCTGTTTTTT	CASSPSGTSGNTGELFF
TRBV30	.	few	TRBJ1-1	TGTGCCTGGAGAAGGACATACAACACTGAAGCTTTCTTT	CAWRRTYNTEAFF
TRBV11-3	.	.	TRBJ2-3	TGTGCCAGCAGCTTGGGGAGTCCGACAGATACGCAGTATTTT	CASSLGSPTDTQYF
TRBV28	.	.	TRBJ2-2	TGTGCCAGCATTTCATCGGACACCGGGGAGCTGTTTTTT	CASISSDTGELFF
TRBV30	.	.	TRBJ2-7	TGTGCCTGGAGTGTACAGGGCTACGAGCAGTACTTC	CAWSVQGYEQYF
TRBV5-4	TRBD2	.	TRBJ2-2	TGTGCCAGCAGCGGGGGAGGGAATCGGGCCGGGGAGCTGTTTTTT	CASSGGGNRAGELFF
TRBV4-1	TRBD1	few	TRBJ1-5	TGCGCCAGCAGCCAGGAGGACAGGAATCAGCCCCAGCATTTT	CASSQEDRNQPQHF
TRBV7-9	.	.	TRBJ2-7	TGTGCCAGCAGCTTCCGCCAGGGGACCCACGAGCAGTACTTC	CASSFRQGTHEQYF